Listed below are T cell receptor beta chains from one sample, sequenced in a study of human T cells and chemical hapten exposure. Each CDR3 protein gets one entry after TCRdb re-called the RACE reads with MiXCR. The sample includes roughly 360,000 distinct CDR3 sequences, approximately 5% of them seen just once. Sequences were derived from whole blood, sampled in connection with sensitization to the hapten diphenylcyclopropenone (DPC). Receptors were obtained from a woman between 45 and 65 years old with alopecia areata. Some clones in this sample may be carry-over from other donors' samples. Both conserved end residues are part of each CDR3. Fields, in order: V gene, CDR3 protein.

TRBV20-1 | CSASGTGEQFF
TRBV12-3/TRBV12-4 | CASITGLNTEAFF
TRBV9 | CASSVETGELFF
TRBV20-1 | CSALPGGPTDEAFF
TRBV5-4 | CASRFDRENTEAFF
TRBV20-1 | CSARDSERDSQFF
TRBV28 | CASSLLGLITEAFF
TRBV30 | CACTGGGLIVYGYTF
TRBV29-1 | CSVAHRADYGYTF
TRBV29-1 | CSVARDTVNTEAFF
TRBV5-1 | CASSLFQGNTGELFF
TRBV2 | CAVPQPNTEAFF
TRBV7-9 | CASSLSSGAEQFF
TRBV27 | CASSLSGGSWDTQYF
TRBV20-1 | CSAKDTAYEQYF
TRBV5-1 | CASSLPGQGASDTQYF
TRBV12-3/TRBV12-4 | CASSTGQVGTYEQYF
TRBV6-5 | CASRLNRDSNQPQHF
TRBV5-1 | CATAVGLGYEQYF
TRBV19 | CASTWTDNQPQHF
TRBV11-2 | CASSLAEAGPNKNEQFF
TRBV12-3/TRBV12-4 | CASSSGLQMNTEAFF
TRBV27 | CASSLLRSETQYF
TRBV7-6 | CASSLVEYADTQYF
TRBV28 | CASSPRDRGTEAFF
TRBV18 | CASSPPGLGIGEQYF
TRBV20-1 | CSARNRVDTGELFF
TRBV27 | CASSLPGQGFDTQYF
TRBV5-1 | CASSLLPNQPQHF
TRBV9 | CASAPGLTGTGELFF
TRBV20-1 | CSGVGEGNTIYF
TRBV7-8 | CASSLVGGRGTDTQYF
TRBV7-9 | CASSLAGLPFF
TRBV28 | CASSIGGSRYEQYF
TRBV28 | CASSFRAGLKIGETQYF
TRBV5-6 | CASSLSGLAGFYEQYF
TRBV21-1 | CASSLPRTRQETQYF
TRBV5-1 | CASTQTGHTDTQYF
TRBV3-1 | CASSHNTGGDGELFF
TRBV7-2 | CASSSHGGLAGSEQFF